The 8 T cell receptor beta chains below all came from one sample that was sequenced in a study of blood T cell repertoires in COVID-19. Some clones are missing from TCRdb's copy, which holds only in-frame ones; the method was immunoSEQ multiplex PCR. The sample yields over 250,000 clones, 75% to 95% seen once. Sample: peripheral blood. These receptors came from a person aged 18-30 years with COVID-19, enrolled during active disease.

The chain combines TRBV10-3 with TRBJ1-1; D is unclear. Trimming removed 6 bases from V and 0 bases from J, with 11 bases in between. This CDR3 contains 14 residues. Germline loops: CDR1 ENHRY, CDR2 SYGVKD. The CDR3 spells CAIRTGEMNTEAFF. The CDR3 bases are TGTGCCATCAGGACCGGGGAAATGAACACTGAAGCTTTCTTT.

Only one count was recorded for this clone. The rearrangement uses TRBV7-2 and TRBJ2-3, with a possible D match to TRBD1 (5 bases). Germline-derived CDR1 and CDR2 are SGHTA and FQGNSA. V dropped 5 bases and J dropped 3 bases, with 15 bases sitting between them. CDR3 length equals 15 residues. CDR3 in amino acids: CASSRARVFTDTQYF. For the CDR3, the DNA is TGTGCCAGCAGCCGCGCCAGGGTTTTTACAGATACGCAGTATTTT.

In its sample, this clone was seen once. The sample contains more than one DNA sequence encoding this CDR3. This chain joins TRBV28 and TRBJ2-1; possibly TRBD2 for D (6 bases). CDR3 size: 13 residues. V shed 2 bases and J shed 4 bases, with 6 bases lying between them. Germline-derived CDR1 and CDR2 are MDHEN and SYDVKM. DNA for the CDR3: TGTGCCAGCAGTTTAAGCGGGTACAATGAGCAGTTCTTC. Its translation is CASSLSGYNEQFF. Looking up the rest from reference TRBV28 and TRBJ2-1 gives the full variable domain: DVKVTQSSRYLVKRTGEKVFLECVQDMDHENMFWYRQDPGLGLRLIYFSYDVKMKEKGDIPEGYSVSREKKERFSLILESASTNQTSMYLCASSLSGYNEQFFGPGTRLTVL.

The chain combines TRBV9 with TRBJ2-7, with D maybe TRBD2 (6 bases). CDR1 is SGDLS and CDR2 is YYNGEE in the germline V gene. V was shortened by 1 base and J by 4 bases, with 15 bases between the two germline ends. CDR3 length equals 15 residues. This CDR3 reads CASSVSGGGVYEQYF. The CDR3 bases are TGTGCCAGCAGCGTATCGGGCGGAGGGGTTTACGAGCAGTACTTC.

A single count supports this clone. The rearrangement uses TRBV6-5 and TRBJ1-4; D not certain. The CDR3 length is 15 residues. From germline, CDR1 is MNHEY and CDR2 SVGAGI. Trimming pared 2 bases from V and 3 bases from J, leaving 10 bases between. CDR3: CASSYLGVANEKLFF. CDR3 nucleotides: TGTGCCAGCAGTTACCTCGGGGTGGCTAATGAAAAACTGTTTTTT.

A remark on this clone: Distinct nucleotide sequences in the sample also encode this CDR3. The chain has TRBV9 and TRBJ2-3, with TRBD2 matching over 9 bases. V shed 0 bases and J 5 bases; nucleotides not matched to a gene: 1. The germline V gene encodes CDR1 SGDLS and CDR2 YYNGEE. CDR3 length: 14 amino acids. The CDR3 here is CASSVALAGDTQYF. In DNA form, the CDR3 reads TGTGCCAGCAGCGTAGCACTAGCGGGAGATACGCAGTATTTT.

CDR3 coding DNA: TGTGCCTGGAGTGTAGCGGGAGGCCCGATTAAGCAGTTCTTC. Residues: CAWSVAGGPIKQFF. J is TRBJ2-1 and V is TRBV30; 9 bases are a match to TRBD2. The CDR3 has 14 amino acids. Germline CDR1 reads GTSNPN; CDR2 reads SVGIG (reference sequence). The junction had 8 bases not matched to a gene; V was cut back by 0 bases and J by 11 bases.

The chain employs TRBV7-2 and TRBJ2-3; D might be TRBD1 (5 bases). The V end was cut by 1 base, the J end by 2 bases, with 13 bases between. The CDR3 is 16 residues long. In germline, CDR1 is SGHTA, CDR2 FQGNSA. The CDR3 protein is CASSLGFGATTDTQYF. For the CDR3, the DNA is TGTGCCAGCAGCTTAGGGTTTGGGGCCACCACAGATACGCAGTATTTT.